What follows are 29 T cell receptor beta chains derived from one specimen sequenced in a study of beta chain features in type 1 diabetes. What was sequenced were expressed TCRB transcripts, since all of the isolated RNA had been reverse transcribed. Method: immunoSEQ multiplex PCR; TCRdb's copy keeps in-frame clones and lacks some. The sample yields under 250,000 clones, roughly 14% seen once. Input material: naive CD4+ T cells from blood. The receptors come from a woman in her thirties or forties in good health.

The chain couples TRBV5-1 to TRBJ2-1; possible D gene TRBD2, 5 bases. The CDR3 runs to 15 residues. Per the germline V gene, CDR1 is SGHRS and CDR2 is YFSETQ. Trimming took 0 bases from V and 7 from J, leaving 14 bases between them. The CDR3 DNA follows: TGCGCCAGCAGCTTGGAGCCGAGCGGATGGAATGAGCAGTTCTTC. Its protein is CASSLEPSGWNEQFF.

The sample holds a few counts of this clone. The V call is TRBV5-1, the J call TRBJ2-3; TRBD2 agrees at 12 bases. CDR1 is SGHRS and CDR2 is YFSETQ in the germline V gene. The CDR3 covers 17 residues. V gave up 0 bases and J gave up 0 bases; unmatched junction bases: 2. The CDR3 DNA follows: TGCGCCAGCAGCTTGGGACTAGCGGGGGCCAGCACAGATACGCAGTATTTT. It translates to CASSLGLAGASTDTQYF.

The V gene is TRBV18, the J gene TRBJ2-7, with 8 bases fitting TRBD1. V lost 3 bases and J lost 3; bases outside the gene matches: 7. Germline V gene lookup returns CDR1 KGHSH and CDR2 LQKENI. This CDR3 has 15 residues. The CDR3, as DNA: TGTGCCAGCTCACCCGGACAGGGCTTTAACTACGAGCAGTACTTC. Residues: CASSPGQGFNYEQYF.

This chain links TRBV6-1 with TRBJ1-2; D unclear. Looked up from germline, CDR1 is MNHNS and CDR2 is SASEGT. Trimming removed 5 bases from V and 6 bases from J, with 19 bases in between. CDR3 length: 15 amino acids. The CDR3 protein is CASSLGGGGFHGYTF. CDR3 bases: TGTGCCAGCAGTCTAGGCGGAGGTGGGTTTCATGGCTACACCTTC.

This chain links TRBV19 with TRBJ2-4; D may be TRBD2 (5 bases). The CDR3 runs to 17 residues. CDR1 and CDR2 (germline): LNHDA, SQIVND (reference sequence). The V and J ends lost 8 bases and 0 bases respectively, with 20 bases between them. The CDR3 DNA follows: TGTGCCAGTCGGGATCTCTCGGGCGCGGTAGCCAAAAACATTCAGTACTTC. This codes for CASRDLSGAVAKNIQYF.

As DNA, the CDR3 is TGTGCCAGCAGGTATCCCGGGACACTATACGAGCAGTACTTC. This translates into CASRYPGTLYEQYF. This rearrangement joins TRBV7-8 to TRBJ2-7, with a tentative D call TRBD1 (6 bases). V was trimmed by 6 bases and J by 4 bases, leaving 16 bases between them. This CDR3 has 14 amino acids. Germline CDR1 is SGHVS and CDR2 is FQNEAQ.

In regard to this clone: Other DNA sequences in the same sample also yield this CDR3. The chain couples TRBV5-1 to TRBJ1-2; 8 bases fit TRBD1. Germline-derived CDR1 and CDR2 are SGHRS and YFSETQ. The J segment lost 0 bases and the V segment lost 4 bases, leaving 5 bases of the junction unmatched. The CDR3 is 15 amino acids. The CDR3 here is CASSTGQGANYGYTF. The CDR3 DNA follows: TGCGCCAGCAGCACCGGACAGGGAGCTAACTATGGCTACACCTTC.

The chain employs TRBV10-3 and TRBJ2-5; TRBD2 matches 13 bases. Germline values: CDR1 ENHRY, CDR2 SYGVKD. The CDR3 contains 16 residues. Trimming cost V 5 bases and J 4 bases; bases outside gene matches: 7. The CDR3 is CAISNTTSGGPETQYF. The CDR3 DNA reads TGTGCCATCAGTAATACGACTAGCGGGGGGCCAGAGACCCAGTACTTC.

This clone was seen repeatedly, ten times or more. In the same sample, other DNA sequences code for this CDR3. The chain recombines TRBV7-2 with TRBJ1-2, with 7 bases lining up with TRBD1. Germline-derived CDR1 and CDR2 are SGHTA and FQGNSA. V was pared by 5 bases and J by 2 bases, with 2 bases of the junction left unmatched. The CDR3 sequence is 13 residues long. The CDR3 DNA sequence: TGTGCCAGCAGCCCGGACAGGAACTATGGCTACACCTTC. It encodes CASSPDRNYGYTF.

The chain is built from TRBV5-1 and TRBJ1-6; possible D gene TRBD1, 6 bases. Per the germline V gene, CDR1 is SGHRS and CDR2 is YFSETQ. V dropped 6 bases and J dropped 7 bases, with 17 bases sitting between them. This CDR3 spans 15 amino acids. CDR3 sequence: CASTRDNAANSPLHF. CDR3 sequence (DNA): TGCGCCAGCACCCGGGACAACGCCGCGAATTCACCCCTCCACTTT.

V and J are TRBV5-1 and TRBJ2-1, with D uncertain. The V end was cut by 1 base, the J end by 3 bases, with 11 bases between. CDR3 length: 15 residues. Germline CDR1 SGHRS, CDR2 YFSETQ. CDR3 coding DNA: TGCGCCAGCAGCTTGTTCCGCCAGGTCTACAATGAGCAGTTCTTC. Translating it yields CASSLFRQVYNEQFF.

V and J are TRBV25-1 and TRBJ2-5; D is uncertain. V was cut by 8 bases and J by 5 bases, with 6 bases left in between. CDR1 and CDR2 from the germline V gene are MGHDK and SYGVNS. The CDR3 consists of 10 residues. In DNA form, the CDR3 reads TGTGCCAGCCGTCTCGAGACCCAGTACTTC. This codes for CASRLETQYF.

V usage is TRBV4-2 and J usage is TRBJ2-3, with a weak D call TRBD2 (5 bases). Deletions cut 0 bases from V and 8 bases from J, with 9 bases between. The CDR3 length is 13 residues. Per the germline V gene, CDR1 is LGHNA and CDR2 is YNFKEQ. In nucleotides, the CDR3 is TGTGCCAGCAGCCAAGATAAAGAGGGTACGCAGTATTTT. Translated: CASSQDKEGTQYF.

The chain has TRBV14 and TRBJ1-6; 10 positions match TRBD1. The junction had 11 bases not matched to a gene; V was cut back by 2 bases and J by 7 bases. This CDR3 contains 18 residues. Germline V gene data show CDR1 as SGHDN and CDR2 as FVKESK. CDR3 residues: CASSQSWFGTGANSPLHF. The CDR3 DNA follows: TGTGCCAGCAGCCAATCCTGGTTCGGGACAGGGGCAAATTCACCCCTCCACTTT.

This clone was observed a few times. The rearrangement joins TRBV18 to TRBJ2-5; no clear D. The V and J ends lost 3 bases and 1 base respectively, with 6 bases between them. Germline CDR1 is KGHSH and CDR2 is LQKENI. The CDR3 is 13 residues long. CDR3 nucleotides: TGTGCCAGCTCACCGAACAGCCAAGAGACCCAGTACTTC. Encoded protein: CASSPNSQETQYF.

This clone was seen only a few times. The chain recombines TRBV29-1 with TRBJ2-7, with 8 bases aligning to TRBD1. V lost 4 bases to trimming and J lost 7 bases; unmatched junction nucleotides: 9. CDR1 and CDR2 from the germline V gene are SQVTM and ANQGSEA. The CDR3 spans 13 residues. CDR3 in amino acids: CSVGSGQGTEQYF. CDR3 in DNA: TGCAGCGTTGGATCAGGACAGGGCACTGAGCAGTACTTC.

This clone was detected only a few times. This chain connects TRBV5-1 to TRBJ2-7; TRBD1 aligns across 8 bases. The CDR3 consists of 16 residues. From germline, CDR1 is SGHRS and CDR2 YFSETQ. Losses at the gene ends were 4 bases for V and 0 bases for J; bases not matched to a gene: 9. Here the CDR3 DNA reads TGCGCCAGCAGCCCTCGGACAGGGACCAGCTCCTACGAGCAGTACTTC. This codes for CASSPRTGTSSYEQYF. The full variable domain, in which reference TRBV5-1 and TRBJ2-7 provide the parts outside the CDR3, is KAGVTQTPRYLIKTRGQQVTLSCSPISGHRSVSWYQQTPGQGLQFLFEYFSETQRNKGNFPGRFSGRQFSNSRSEMNVSTLELGDSALYLCASSPRTGTSSYEQYFGPGTRLTVT.

CDR3 in amino acids: CASSYGGVRNEQYF. CDR3 coding DNA: TGTGCCAGCAGTTACGGGGGGGTGAGAAACGAGCAGTACTTC. The rearrangement uses TRBV6-5 and TRBJ2-7, with 7 bases fitting TRBD2. After removal of 2 bases from V and 5 bases from J, the junction contained 6 bases not matched to a gene. The CDR3 runs to 14 residues. Germline V gives CDR1 MNHEY, CDR2 SVGAGI.

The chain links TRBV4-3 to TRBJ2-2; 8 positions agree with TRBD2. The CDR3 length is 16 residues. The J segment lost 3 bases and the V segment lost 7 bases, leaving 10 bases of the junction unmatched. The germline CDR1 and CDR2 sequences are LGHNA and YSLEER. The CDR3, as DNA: TGCGCCAGCACCTCTGCCCGGGGGGGATACACCGGGGAGCTGTTTTTT. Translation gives CASTSARGGYTGELFF.

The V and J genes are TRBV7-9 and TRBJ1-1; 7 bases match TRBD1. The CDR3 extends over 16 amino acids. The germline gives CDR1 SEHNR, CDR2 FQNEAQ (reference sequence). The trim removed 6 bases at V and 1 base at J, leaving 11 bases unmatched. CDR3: CASSFKGGLRNTEAFF. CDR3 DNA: TGTGCCAGCAGTTTTAAAGGGGGCCTTCGGAACACTGAAGCTTTCTTT.

The chain's CDR3 is CASSYPRGGRTGELFF. CDR3 in DNA: TGTGCCAGCAGTTACCCCCGGGGAGGGAGGACCGGGGAGCTGTTTTTT. The gene calls are TRBV6-5 and TRBJ2-2, with 7 nucleotides matching TRBD2. Germline trimming cut 2 bases from V and 5 bases from J; bases unmatched to any gene: 8. CDR3 length: 16 amino acids. The germline gives CDR1 MNHEY, CDR2 SVGAGI.

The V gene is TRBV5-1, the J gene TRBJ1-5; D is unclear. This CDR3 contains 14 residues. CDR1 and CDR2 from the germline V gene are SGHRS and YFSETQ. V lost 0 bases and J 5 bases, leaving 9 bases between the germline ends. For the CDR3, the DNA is TGCGCCAGCAGCTTGGGCGGGCGAGATCAGCCCCAGCATTTT. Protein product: CASSLGGRDQPQHF.

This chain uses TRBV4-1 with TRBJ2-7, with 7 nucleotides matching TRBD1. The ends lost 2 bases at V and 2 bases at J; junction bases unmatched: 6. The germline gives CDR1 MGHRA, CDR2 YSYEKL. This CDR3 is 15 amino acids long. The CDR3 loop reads CASSQPDRPTYEQYF. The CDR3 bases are TGCGCCAGCAGCCAACCGGACAGGCCTACCTACGAGCAGTACTTC.

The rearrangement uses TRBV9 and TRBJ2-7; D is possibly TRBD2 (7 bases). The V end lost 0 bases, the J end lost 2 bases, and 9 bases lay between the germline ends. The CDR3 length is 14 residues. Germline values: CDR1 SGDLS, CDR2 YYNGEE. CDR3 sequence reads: CASSVAGGTYEQYF. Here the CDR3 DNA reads TGTGCCAGCAGCGTAGCGGGGGGCACCTACGAGCAGTACTTC.

The CDR3 protein is CASSYGRPPGVEQYF. In DNA, the CDR3 is TGTGCCAGCAGTTACGGAAGACCTCCCGGGGTCGAGCAGTACTTC. The chain combines TRBV6-5 with TRBJ2-7; D perhaps matches TRBD2 (5 bases). CDR1 MNHEY and CDR2 SVGAGI come from the germline V gene. Trimming shortened V by 2 bases and J by 6 bases, and 17 bases separated the two germline ends. This CDR3 region has 15 residues.

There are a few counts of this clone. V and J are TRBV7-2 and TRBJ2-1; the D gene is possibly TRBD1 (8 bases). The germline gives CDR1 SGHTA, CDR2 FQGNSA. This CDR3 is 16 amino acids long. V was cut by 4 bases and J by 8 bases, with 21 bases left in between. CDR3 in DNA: TGTGCCAGCAGCTCGGGGGGTGGACAGGGTGGGGATGAGCAGTTCTTC. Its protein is CASSSGGGQGGDEQFF.

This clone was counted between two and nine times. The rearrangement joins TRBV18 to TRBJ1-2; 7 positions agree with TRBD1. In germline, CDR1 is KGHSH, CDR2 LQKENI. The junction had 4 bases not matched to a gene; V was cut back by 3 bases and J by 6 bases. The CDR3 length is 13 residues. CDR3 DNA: TGTGCCAGCTCACCGACAGGGAGCAATGGCTACACCTTC. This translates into CASSPTGSNGYTF.

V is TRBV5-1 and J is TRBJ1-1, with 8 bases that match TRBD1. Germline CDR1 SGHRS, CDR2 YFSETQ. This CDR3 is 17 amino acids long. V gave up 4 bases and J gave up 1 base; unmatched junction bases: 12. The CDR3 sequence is CASSITGGTVGNTEAFF. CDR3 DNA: TGCGCCAGCAGCATAACAGGGGGGACTGTTGGGAACACTGAAGCTTTCTTT.

CDR3 in DNA: TGTGCCAGCAGCGGATTTGGGGGGGAAGAGACCCAGTACTTC. It encodes CASSGFGGEETQYF. The genes are TRBV7-9 and TRBJ2-5; 7 bases match TRBD2. Looked up from germline, CDR1 is SEHNR and CDR2 is FQNEAQ (reference sequence). Unmatched junction bases numbered 6, after V lost 5 bases and J lost 3 bases. This CDR3 has 14 residues.